The T cell receptor beta chain described here comes from a study of blood T cell repertoires in COVID-19. Study-wide background: T cells, B-cell-depleted T cells, or PBMCs provided the cDNA or gDNA that served as material.

This clone occurred once. The repertoire was sequenced with immunoSEQ multiplex PCR; TCRdb's copy has only in-frame clones and lacks some. Of 210,000 or so clones in the sample, under 85% are singletons; the top ten hold 1.8%. With V trimmed by 2 bases and J by 2 bases, 11 bases remained unmatched. Germline loops: CDR1 MGHDK, CDR2 SYGVNS. The CDR3 loop spans 17 amino acids. Study members were between 18 and 89 years old and lived in 20 to 25 US regions. Participants reported their clinical history, and cohort assignment relied on those reports. The gene calls are TRBV25-1 and TRBJ2-5; 7 nucleotides agree with TRBD2. The sequence was collected from a man in his sixties who had recovered from COVID-19. The sequencing sample was made of PBMCs or T cells enriched from blood (not recorded which). In DNA form, the CDR3 reads TGTGCCAGCAGTGAAGGAGGTTCGGCTAGCGGACAAGAGACCCAGTACTTC. Encoded protein: CASSEGGSASGQETQYF. Variable domain in full (rest from reference TRBV25-1 and TRBJ2-5): EADIYQTPRYLVIGTGKKITLECSQTMGHDKMYWYQQDPGMELHLIHYSYGVNSTEKGDLSSESTVSRIRTEHFPLTLESARPSHTSQYLCASSEGGSASGQETQYFGPGTRLLVL.